One and the same sample provided the 9 T cell receptor beta chains below, sequenced in a study of human T cells and chemical hapten exposure. TCRdb used MiXCR to reprocess the RACE reads, holding one entry per CDR3 protein. The table records 250,000 to 300,000 distinct CDR3 sequences, around 7.3% of them present only once. Time point of the sample: pre-sensitization, week 0. Treatment in this sample: therapeutic diphenylcyclopropenone sensitization with weekly scalp DPC. Sequencing used whole blood, obtained in connection with sensitization to the hapten diphenylcyclopropenone (DPC). These receptors were collected from a man between 18 and 35 years old with alopecia areata. Some clones in this sample may be carry-over from other donors' samples.

This clonotype was seen a few times. V is TRBV6-2 or TRBV6-3 and J is TRBJ2-5; 7 bases agree with TRBD1. V was pared by 3 bases and J by 2 bases, with 6 bases of the junction left unmatched. This CDR3 spans 15 amino acids. Germline-derived CDR1 and CDR2 are MNHEY and SVGEGT. The DNA for the CDR3 is TGTGCCAGCAGTTATCCGGGACAGCCACAAGAGACCCAGTACTTC. Amino acid sequence: CASSYPGQPQETQYF.

The CDR3 is CASSLGQGAIYGYTF. In DNA form, the CDR3 reads TGTGCCAGCAGTTTGGGCCAGGGGGCGATCTATGGCTACACCTTC. J is TRBJ1-2 and V is TRBV12-3 or TRBV12-4; 8 bases are a match to TRBD1. V dropped 3 bases and J dropped 4; count of bases not matched to a gene: 7. The CDR3 extends over 15 amino acids.

CDR3 protein: CATSDSQLADTQYF. The CDR3 nucleotides are TGTGCCACCAGTGACTCACAACTCGCAGATACGCAGTATTTT. V and J are TRBV24-1 and TRBJ2-3; D unclear. Trimming stripped 4 bases from V and 4 bases from J, with 11 bases between. The length of the CDR3 is 14 residues. From germline, CDR1 is KGHDR and CDR2 SFDVKD.

This clonotype was observed a few times. CDR3 in amino acids: CASSSRGHSYEQYF. DNA of the CDR3: TGCGCCAGCAGCTCCAGGGGGCACTCCTACGAGCAGTACTTC. The chain couples TRBV5-1 to TRBJ2-7; 8 nucleotides agree with TRBD1. Germline V gene data show CDR1 as SGHRS and CDR2 as YFSETQ. The CDR3 is 14 amino acids. Unmatched junction bases numbered 2, after V lost 3 bases and J lost 0 bases.

This clonotype was observed a handful of times. The chain has TRBV6-2 or TRBV6-3 and TRBJ1-5, with D unresolved. Trimming left V 6 bases short and J 4 bases short, with 19 bases between. From germline, CDR1 is MNHEY and CDR2 SVGEGT. This CDR3 has 16 residues. The CDR3 DNA is TGTGCCAGCAGCCTTCCACCGACAAAGCCTAATCAGCCCCAGCATTTT. Translated: CASSLPPTKPNQPQHF.

The chain carries TRBV7-9 and TRBJ1-5; TRBD1 matches at 7 bases. CDR1 SEHNR and CDR2 FQNEAQ come from the germline V gene (reference sequence). The V and J ends lost 8 bases and 6 bases, in that order; junction bases with no gene match: 7. There are 13 residues in the CDR3. The CDR3 coding sequence is TGTGCCAGCGGACAGGCGGCAGGTCAGCCCCAGCATTTT. Translation gives CASGQAAGQPQHF.

The chain joins TRBV29-1 to TRBJ1-1; possibly TRBD1 for D (6 bases). The ends were cut back, 6 bases at V and 1 base at J, with 12 bases in the middle. This CDR3 is built from 13 residues. CDR1 is SQVTM and CDR2 is ANQGSEA in the germline V gene. CDR3 in amino acids: CSVTGLGNTEAFF. The CDR3 nucleotides read TGCAGCGTCACAGGGTTAGGGAACACTGAAGCTTTCTTT.

The chain is built from TRBV10-3 and TRBJ2-5; a weak D match, TRBD2 (7 bases). The CDR3 has 13 amino acids. Trimming removed 3 bases from V and 5 bases from J, with 10 bases in between. Germline values: CDR1 ENHRY, CDR2 SYGVKD. Here the CDR3 reads CAISEGGDETQYF. CDR3 coding DNA: TGTGCCATCAGTGAAGGGGGGGACGAGACCCAGTACTTC.

This clonotype was detected only a few times. The chain uses TRBV10-3 and TRBJ2-5, with TRBD2 identical over 9 bases. The CDR3 covers 15 residues. Germline assignment: CDR1 ENHRY and CDR2 SYGVKD. V lost 6 bases, J lost 5 bases, and 10 bases stayed unmatched. In DNA, the CDR3 is TGTGCCATCAGACCCGTGCGGGGGGGCCGCGAGACCCAGTACTTC. This gives the protein CAIRPVRGGRETQYF.